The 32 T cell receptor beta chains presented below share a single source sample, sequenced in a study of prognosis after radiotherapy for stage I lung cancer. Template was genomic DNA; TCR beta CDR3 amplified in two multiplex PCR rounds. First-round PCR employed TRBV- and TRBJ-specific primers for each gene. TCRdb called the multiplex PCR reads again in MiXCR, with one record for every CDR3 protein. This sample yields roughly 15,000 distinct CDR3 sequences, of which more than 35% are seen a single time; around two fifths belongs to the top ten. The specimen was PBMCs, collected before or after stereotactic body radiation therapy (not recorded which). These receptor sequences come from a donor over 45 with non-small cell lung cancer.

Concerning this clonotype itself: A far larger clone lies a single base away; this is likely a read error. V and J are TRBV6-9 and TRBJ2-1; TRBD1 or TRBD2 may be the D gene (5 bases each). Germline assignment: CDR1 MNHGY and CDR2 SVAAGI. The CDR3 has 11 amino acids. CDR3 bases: TGTGCCATCGGACGGGGCAATGATCAGTTCTTC. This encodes CAIGRGNDQFF.

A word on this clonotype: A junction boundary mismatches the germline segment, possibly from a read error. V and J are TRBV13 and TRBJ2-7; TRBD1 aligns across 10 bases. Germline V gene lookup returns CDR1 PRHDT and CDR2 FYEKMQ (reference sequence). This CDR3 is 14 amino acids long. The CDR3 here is CASSPGTGEYEHYF. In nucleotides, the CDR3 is TGTGCCAGCAGCCCAGGGACAGGGGAGTACGAGCATTACTTC.

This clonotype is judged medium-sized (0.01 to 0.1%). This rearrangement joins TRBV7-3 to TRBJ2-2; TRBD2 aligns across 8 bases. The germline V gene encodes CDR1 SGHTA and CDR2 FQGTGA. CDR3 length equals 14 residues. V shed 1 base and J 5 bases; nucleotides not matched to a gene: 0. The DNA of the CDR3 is TGTGCCAGCAGCTTAAGCGGGGGGACCGGGGAGCTGTTTTTT. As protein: CASSLSGGTGELFF.

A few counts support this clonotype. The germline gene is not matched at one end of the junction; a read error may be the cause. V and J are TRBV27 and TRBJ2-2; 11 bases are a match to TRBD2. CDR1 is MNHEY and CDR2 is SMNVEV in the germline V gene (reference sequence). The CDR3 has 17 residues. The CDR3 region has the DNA TGTGCCACCTCCCCCCCTAGCGGGAGGCCGGTCACCGGGGAGCCGTTTTTT. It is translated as CATSPPSGRPVTGEPFF.

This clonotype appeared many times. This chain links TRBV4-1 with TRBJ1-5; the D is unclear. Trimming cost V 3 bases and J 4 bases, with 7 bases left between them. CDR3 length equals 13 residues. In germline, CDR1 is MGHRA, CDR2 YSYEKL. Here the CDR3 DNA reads TGCGCCAGCAGCCACGGACCTAATCAGCCCCAGCATTTT. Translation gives CASSHGPNQPQHF.

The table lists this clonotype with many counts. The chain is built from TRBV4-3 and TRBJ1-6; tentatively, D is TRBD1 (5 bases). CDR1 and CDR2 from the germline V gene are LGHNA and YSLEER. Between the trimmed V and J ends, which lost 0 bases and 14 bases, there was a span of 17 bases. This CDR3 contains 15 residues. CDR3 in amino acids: CASSQDTGRMAALHF. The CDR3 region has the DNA TGCGCCAGCAGCCAAGATACAGGACGTATGGCCGCCCTCCACTTT.

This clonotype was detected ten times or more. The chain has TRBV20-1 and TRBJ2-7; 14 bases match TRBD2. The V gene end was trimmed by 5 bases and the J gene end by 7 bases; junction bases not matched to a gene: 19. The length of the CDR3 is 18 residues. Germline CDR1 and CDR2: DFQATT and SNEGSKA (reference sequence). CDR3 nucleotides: TGCAGTGCTTTTCCACCTTCCGGGACTAGCGGGGGACGTAGGGAGCAGTACTTC. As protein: CSAFPPSGTSGGRREQYF.

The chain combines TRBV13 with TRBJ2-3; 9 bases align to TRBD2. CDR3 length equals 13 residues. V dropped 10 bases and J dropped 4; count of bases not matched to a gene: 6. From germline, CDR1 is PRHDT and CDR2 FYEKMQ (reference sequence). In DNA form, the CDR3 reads TGTGCCACCGCGGGGGGGCGCCCAGATACGCAGTATTTT. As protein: CATAGGRPDTQYF.

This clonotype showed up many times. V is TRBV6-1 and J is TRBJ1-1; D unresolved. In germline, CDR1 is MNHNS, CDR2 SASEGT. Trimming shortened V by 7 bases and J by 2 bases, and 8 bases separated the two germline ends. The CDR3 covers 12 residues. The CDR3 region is CASTIPNTEAFF. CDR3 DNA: TGTGCCAGCACTATACCCAACACTGAAGCTTTCTTT.

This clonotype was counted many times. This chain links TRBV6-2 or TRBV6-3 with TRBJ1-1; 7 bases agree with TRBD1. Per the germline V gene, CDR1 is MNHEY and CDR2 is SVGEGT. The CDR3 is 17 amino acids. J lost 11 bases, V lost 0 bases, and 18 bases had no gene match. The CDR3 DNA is TGTGCCAGCAGTTACTCAAGAAGGAACAGGGGTCTGGGCGACGCTTTCTTT. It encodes CASSYSRRNRGLGDAFF.

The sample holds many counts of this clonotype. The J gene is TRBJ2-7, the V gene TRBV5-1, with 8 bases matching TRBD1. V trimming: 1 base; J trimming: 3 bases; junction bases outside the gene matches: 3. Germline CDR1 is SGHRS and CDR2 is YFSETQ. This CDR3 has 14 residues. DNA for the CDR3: TGCGCCAGCAGCTTGTCTGGACAGGGCTACGAGCAGTACTTC. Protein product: CASSLSGQGYEQYF.

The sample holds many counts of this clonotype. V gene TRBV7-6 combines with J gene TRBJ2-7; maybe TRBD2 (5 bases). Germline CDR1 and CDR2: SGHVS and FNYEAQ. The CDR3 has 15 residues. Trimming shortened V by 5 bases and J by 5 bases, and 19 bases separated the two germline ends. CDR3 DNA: TGTGCCAGCAGCCTAGTCGGCGGTATCGGGAACGAGCAGTACTTC. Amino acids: CASSLVGGIGNEQYF.

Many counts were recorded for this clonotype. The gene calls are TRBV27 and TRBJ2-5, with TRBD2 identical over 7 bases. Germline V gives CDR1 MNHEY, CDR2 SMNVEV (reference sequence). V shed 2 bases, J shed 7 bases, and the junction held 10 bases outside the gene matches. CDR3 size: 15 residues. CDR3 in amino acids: CASSLIPDGEGTQYF. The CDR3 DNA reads TGTGCCAGCAGTTTAATCCCGGACGGGGAGGGGACCCAGTACTTC.

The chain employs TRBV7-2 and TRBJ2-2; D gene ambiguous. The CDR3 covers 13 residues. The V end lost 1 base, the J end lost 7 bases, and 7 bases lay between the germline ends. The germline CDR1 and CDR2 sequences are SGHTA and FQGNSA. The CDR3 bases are TGTGCCAGCAGCTTAGTAATAGTCGGGGAGCTGTTTTTT. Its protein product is CASSLVIVGELFF.

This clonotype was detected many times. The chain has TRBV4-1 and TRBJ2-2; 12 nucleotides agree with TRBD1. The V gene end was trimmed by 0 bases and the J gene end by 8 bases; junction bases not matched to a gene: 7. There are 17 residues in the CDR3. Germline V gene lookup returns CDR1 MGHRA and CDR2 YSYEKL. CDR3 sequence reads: CASSQDPGQGAGGELFF. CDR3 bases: TGCGCCAGCAGCCAAGATCCGGGACAGGGGGCGGGTGGGGAGCTGTTTTTT.

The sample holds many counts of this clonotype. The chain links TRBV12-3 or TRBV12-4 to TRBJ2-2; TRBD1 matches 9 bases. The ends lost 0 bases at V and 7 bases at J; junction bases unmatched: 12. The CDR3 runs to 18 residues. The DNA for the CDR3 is TGTGCCAGCAGTTTAGCGGGTAGGGGACAGGGAAGCAGCGGGGAGCTGTTTTTT. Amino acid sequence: CASSLAGRGQGSSGELFF.

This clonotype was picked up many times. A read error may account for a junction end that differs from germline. The CDR3 is CAGSSSIGTGSSGNTIYF. The CDR3 DNA reads as TGTGCCGGCAGCTCATCTATCGGGACAGGGAGCTCTGGAAACACCATATATTTT. The J gene is TRBJ1-3, the V gene TRBV5-5; TRBD1 matches at 9 bases. The CDR3 is 18 amino acids. Germline CDR1 SGHKS, CDR2 YYEKEE (reference sequence).

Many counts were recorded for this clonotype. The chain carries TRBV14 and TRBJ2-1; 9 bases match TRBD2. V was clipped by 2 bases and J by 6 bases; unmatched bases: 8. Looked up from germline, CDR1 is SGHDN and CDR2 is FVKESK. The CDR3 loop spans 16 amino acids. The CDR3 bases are TGTGCCAGCAGCCAATGGGGACTAGCCCTCCTCAATGAGCAGTTCTTC. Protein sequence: CASSQWGLALLNEQFF.

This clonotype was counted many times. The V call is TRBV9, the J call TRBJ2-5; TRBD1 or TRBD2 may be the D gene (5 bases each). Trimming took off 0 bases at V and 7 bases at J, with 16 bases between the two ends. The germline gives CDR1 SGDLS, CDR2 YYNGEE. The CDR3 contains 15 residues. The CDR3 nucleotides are TGTGCCAGCAGCGTAGCTGGGACCCCCGAGGGGACCCAGTACTTC. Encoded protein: CASSVAGTPEGTQYF.

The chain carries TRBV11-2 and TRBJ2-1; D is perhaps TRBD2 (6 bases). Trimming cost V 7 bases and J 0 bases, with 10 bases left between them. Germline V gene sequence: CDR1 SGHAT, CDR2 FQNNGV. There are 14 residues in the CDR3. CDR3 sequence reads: CASIDSGSYNEQFF. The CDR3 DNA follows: TGTGCCAGCATTGATAGCGGCTCCTACAATGAGCAGTTCTTC. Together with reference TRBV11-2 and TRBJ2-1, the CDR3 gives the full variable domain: EAGVAQSPRYKIIEKRQSVAFWCNPISGHATLYWYQQILGQGPKLLIQFQNNGVVDDSQLPKDRFSAERLKGVDSTLKIQPAKLEDSAVYLCASIDSGSYNEQFFGPGTRLTVL.

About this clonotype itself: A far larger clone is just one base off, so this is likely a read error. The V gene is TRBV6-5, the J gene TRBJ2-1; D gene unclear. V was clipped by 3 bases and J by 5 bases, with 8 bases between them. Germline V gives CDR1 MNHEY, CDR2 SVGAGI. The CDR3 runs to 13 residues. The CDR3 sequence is CASSYSLDNEQFF. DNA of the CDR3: TGTGCCAGCAGTTATAGTTTAGACAATGAGCAGTTCTTC.

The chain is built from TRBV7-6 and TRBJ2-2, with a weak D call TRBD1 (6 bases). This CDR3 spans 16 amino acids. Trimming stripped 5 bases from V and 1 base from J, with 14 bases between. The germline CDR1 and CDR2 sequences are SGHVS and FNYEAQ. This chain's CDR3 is CASSGLNRENTGELFF. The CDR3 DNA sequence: TGTGCCAGCAGCGGGTTGAACAGGGAGAACACCGGGGAGCTGTTTTTT.

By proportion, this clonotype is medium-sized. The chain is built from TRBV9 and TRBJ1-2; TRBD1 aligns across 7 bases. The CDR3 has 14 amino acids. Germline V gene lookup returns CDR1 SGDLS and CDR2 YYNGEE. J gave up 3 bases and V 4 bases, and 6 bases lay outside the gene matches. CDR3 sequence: CASSRGGTDYGYTF. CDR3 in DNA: TGTGCCAGCAGCAGGGGCGGGACAGACTATGGCTACACCTTC.

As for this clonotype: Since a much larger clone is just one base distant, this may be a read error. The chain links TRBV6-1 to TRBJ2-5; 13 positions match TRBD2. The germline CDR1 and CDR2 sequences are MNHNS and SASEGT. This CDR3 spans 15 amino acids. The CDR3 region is CASSNRLAGGENQYF. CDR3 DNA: TGTGCCAGCAGTAACCGACTAGCGGGAGGTGAGAACCAGTACTTC.

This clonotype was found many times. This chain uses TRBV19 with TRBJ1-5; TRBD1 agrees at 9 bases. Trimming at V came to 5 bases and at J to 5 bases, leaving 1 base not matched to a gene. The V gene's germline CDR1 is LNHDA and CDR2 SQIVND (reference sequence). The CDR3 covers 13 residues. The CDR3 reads CASSRTGDQPQHF. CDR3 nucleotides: TGTGCCAGTAGTCGGACAGGGGATCAGCCCCAGCATTTT.

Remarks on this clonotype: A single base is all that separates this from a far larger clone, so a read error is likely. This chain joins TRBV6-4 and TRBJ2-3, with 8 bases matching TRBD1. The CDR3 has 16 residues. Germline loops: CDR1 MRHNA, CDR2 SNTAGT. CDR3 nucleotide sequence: TGTGCCAGCAGTTACTCCGCGACAGGGGCCGGAGATACGCAGTATTTT. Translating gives CASSYSATGAGDTQYF.

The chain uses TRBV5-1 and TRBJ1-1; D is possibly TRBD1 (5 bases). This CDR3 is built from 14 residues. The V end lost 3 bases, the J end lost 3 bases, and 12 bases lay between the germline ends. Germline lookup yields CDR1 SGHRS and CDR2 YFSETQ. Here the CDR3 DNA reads TGCGCCAGCAGCTGGGAGGGACGGGACACTGAAGCTTTCTTT. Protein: CASSWEGRDTEAFF.

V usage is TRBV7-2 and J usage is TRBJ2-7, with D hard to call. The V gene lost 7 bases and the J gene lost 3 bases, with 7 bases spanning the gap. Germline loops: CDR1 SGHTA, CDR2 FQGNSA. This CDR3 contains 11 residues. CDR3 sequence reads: CASTTRYEQYF. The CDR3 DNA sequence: TGTGCCAGCACCACGCGCTACGAGCAGTACTTC.

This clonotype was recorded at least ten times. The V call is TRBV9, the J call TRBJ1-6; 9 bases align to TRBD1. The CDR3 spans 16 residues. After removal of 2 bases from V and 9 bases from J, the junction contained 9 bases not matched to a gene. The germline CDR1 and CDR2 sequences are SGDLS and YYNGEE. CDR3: CASSVGPVTGGSPLHF. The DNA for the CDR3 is TGTGCCAGCAGCGTTGGACCTGTGACAGGGGGTTCACCCCTCCACTTT.

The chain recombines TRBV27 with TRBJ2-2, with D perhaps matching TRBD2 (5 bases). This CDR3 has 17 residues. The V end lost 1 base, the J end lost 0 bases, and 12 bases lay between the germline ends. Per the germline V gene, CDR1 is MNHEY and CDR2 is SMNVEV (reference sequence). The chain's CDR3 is CASSLFPVGANTGELFF. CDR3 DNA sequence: TGTGCCAGCAGTTTATTCCCGGTCGGGGCGAACACCGGGGAGCTGTTTTTT.

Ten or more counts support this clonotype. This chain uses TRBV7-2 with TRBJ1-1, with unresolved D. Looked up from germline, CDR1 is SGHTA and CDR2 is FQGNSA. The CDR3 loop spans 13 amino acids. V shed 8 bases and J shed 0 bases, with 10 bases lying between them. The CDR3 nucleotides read TGTGCCAGCGGGAATCAGTTGAACACTGAAGCTTTCTTT. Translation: CASGNQLNTEAFF.

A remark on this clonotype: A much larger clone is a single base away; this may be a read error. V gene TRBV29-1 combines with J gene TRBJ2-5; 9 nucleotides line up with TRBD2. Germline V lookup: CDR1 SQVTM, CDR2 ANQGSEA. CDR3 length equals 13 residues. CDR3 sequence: CIARAGGEETQYF. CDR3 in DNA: TGCATCGCCCGAGCGGGGGGCGAAGAGACCCAGTACTTC. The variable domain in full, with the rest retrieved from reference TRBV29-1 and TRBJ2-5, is SAVISQKPSRDICQRGTSLTIQCQVDSQVTMMFWYRQQPGQSLTLIATANQGSEATYESGFVIDKFPISRPNLTFSTLTVSNMSPEDSSIYLCIARAGGEETQYFGPGTRLLVL.